This TCR beta chain was found in a study of Graves' ophthalmopathy and Graves' hyperthyroidism. Study information: No treatment had been given when peripheral blood was collected at initial diagnosis. Points from the study as a whole: A classifier, a 13-signature model, separated ophthalmopathy from stable hyperthyroidism with around 88% sensitivity and about 83% specificity.

Amplifying from RNA transcripts, the study obtained TCR beta CDR3 regions. The authors performed first-round RT-PCR with HTBI primers and then a second-round multiplex PCR. Each CDR3 protein is one row after TCRdb ran MiXCR on the multiplex PCR reads. The sample holds roughly 300,000 distinct CDR3 sequences, 15% to 20% seen once. The CDR3 consists of 15 residues. CDR1 and CDR2 (germline): SGHTA, FQGTGA. V lost 5 bases and J lost 2; bases outside the gene matches: 7. This clonotype was detected many times. Antigen specificity is unknown. As diagnostic evidence, clinical symptoms, serum thyroxine, TRAb, thyroid ultrasound and orbital computed tomography were relied upon. Sampling more than 9 ml of fresh peripheral blood provided the PBMCs.

The chain uses TRBV7-3 and TRBJ2-5; TRBD2 aligns across 8 bases. The receptor comes from an adult man with Graves' ophthalmopathy. The sequenced material came from peripheral blood. In nucleotides, the CDR3 is TGTGCCAGCAGCACCGGGACTAGTGGACAAGAGACCCAGTACTTC. Translating gives CASSTGTSGQETQYF.